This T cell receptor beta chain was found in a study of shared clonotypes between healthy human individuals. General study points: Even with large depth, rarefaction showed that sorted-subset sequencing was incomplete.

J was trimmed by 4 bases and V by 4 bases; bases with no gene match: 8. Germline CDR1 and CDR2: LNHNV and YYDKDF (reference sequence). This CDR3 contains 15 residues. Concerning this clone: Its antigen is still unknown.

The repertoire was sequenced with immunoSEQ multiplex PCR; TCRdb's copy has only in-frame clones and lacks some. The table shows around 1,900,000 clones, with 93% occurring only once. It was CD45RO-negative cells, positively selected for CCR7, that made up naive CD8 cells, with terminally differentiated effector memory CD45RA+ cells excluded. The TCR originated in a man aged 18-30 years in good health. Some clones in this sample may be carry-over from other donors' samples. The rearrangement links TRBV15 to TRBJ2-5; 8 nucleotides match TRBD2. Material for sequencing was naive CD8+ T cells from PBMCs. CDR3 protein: CATSNRRGVTETQYF. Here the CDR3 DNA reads TGTGCCACCAGCAACCGGCGGGGGGTAACAGAGACCCAGTACTTC.